This T cell receptor (beta chain) was recovered during a study of regulatory T cells in long-lasting Graves disease. Study results and limitations: Favored usage of TRBV28, TRBJ1-2 and TRBJ2-5 was recorded in persistent disease.

The V and J ends lost 2 bases and 1 base respectively, with 12 bases between them. Germline loops: CDR1 MNHNS, CDR2 SASEGT. This CDR3 is 16 amino acids long. Arm-PCR of CDR3 regions with iRepertoire HTBI primers generated TCR beta libraries. MiXCR, run by TCRdb on the multiplex PCR reads, gives a single entry per CDR3 protein. This sample has about 220,000 distinct CDR3 sequences, with around 19% found just once. Indicated time point: newly diagnosed GD, antithyroid drugs for less than 3 months. The TCR library was prepared using RNA isolated from PBMCs. Ten or more counts support this clonotype. What it recognizes is unknown. The same specimen was also included in a second study, on T cells in Graves' hyperthyroidism and ophthalmopathy. From that paper: The model predicted ophthalmopathy a median about 6.6 months before onset.

Sequencing used peripheral blood mononuclear cells (PBMCs), obtained at new diagnosis, from a patient treated with antithyroid drugs. This rearrangement joins TRBV6-1 to TRBJ1-5, with D hard to call. The receptor was isolated from a woman in her 30s with Graves disease. The CDR3 DNA follows: TGTGCCAGCAGTGAATGGAAGGTAGGGAGCAATCAGCCCCAGCATTTT. Amino acids: CASSEWKVGSNQPQHF.